At least ten counts were recorded for the clone carrying this TCR beta chain. As yet, its antigen is unknown. The DNA ends 3 residues before the CDR3 does, and the rest of the CDR3 is filled in from the germline J gene. These data are taken from a study of T cell clonality in common variable immunodeficiency. Findings and limits, study-wide: Reportedly, TCR beta sequences from common variable immunodeficiency showed fewer deletions and N-nucleotide insertions.

The CDR3 is 16 amino acids. Germline V gene lookup returns CDR1 DFQATT and CDR2 SNEGSKA (reference sequence). J gave up 2 bases and V 3 bases, and 12 bases lay outside the gene matches. Control and CVID samples contributed equal amounts of genomic DNA. Clones were sequenced by immunoSEQ multiplex PCR, and TCRdb holds only the in-frame ones, with some missing. This sample carries roughly 42,000 clones, none of them present only once. The sequencing sample was made of peripheral blood mononuclear cells. The genes are TRBV20-1 and TRBJ2-5; 7 bases fit TRBD1. This TCR derives from a person aged 18-70 years in good health. The CDR3 loop reads CSASRQGQHIQETQYF. The sequenced CDR3 bases are TGCAGTGCTAGTCGACAGGGCCAACACATTCAAGAGACC.